These 2 T cell receptor beta chains were all obtained from the same sample, sequenced in a study of blood T cell repertoires in COVID-19. The assay was immunoSEQ multiplex PCR, and TCRdb's table has in-frame clones only and misses some. This sample has around 70,000 clones; roughly 91% occur once, and the top ten carry 29%. Input material: peripheral blood. These receptors all stem from a woman aged 80 or older with active or convalescent COVID-19.

This clone was detected a few times. The J gene is TRBJ1-4, the V gene TRBV28, with TRBD1 identical over 10 bases. V lost 3 bases to trimming and J lost 8 bases; unmatched junction nucleotides: 12. The CDR3 has 17 residues. Germline V gives CDR1 MDHEN, CDR2 SYDVKM. CDR3 coding DNA: TGTGCCAGCAGTTTCGGGACAGGGGCCTGGAGGGGCGAAAAACTGTTTTTT. This sequence encodes CASSFGTGAWRGEKLFF.

CDR3 protein: CASSRDRGTTNEKLFF. For the CDR3, the DNA is TGTGCCAGCTCACGAGACAGGGGGACAACTAATGAAAAACTGTTTTTT. The V and J genes are TRBV18 and TRBJ1-4; TRBD1 agrees at 9 bases. The length of the CDR3 is 16 residues. V trimming: 4 bases; J trimming: 0 bases; junction bases outside the gene matches: 3. Per the germline V gene, CDR1 is KGHSH and CDR2 is LQKENI.